A selection of T cell receptor beta chains follows, all from one sample in a study of cytomegalovirus exposure and HLA in healthy donors. Produced via immunoSEQ multiplex PCR; TCRdb's table is partial and in-frame only. The sample comprises about 97,000 clones, roughly 9.4% of which are singletons, and about 5% rests with the top ten. The source material was PBMCs. The receptors originated from a man in his forties or fifties in good health and CMV-seropositive. Both conserved end residues are part of each CDR3. D genes are given only for firm matches. Size tells how often a clone was seen (once, few, many) or the class of an expanded clone, and some rows leave it out.

d_gene | abundance | j_gene | v_gene | CDR3aa | CDR3nt
TRBD2 | few | TRBJ2-1 | TRBV9 | CASSVGLAGFNEQFF | TGTGCCAGCAGCGTAGGACTAGCGGGCTTCAATGAGCAGTTCTTC
TRBD2 | few | TRBJ2-7 | TRBV4-2 | CASSQASGTSGSYEQYF | TGTGCCAGCAGCCAAGCCTCCGGGACTAGCGGCTCCTACGAGCAGTACTTC
- | - | TRBJ2-2 | TRBV28 | CASSPVTGELFF | TGTGCCAGCAGTCCTGTAACCGGGGAGCTGTTTTTT
TRBD2 | - | TRBJ2-5 | TRBV5-4 | CASSLQPTSGQETQYF | TGTGCCAGCAGCTTGCAACCTACTAGCGGTCAAGAGACCCAGTACTTC
TRBD2 | - | TRBJ2-2 | TRBV4-2 | CASRPGLAGALTGELFF | TGTGCCAGCAGACCTGGACTAGCGGGAGCCCTCACCGGGGAGCTGTTTTTT
TRBD1 | - | TRBJ2-7 | TRBV19 | CASSSPGQGSWEQYF | TGTGCCAGTAGTTCCCCGGGACAGGGCTCCTGGGAGCAGTACTTC
TRBD1 | - | TRBJ2-1 | TRBV11-2 | CASSPEYRGSEQFF | TGTGCCAGCAGCCCGGAGTACAGGGGTAGCGAGCAGTTCTTC
- | - | TRBJ2-2 | TRBV6-1 | CASMTGANTGELFF | TGTGCCAGCATGACAGGAGCGAACACCGGGGAGCTGTTTTTT
TRBD2 | - | TRBJ2-1 | TRBV4-1 | CASSQDLGAGGVEQFF | TGCGCCAGCAGCCAAGATTTAGGCGCGGGGGGGGTTGAGCAGTTCTTC
TRBD2 | - | TRBJ2-7 | TRBV4-3 | CASSQAFLAGTEQYF | TGCGCCAGCAGCCAAGCTTTTCTAGCGGGAACCGAGCAGTACTTC
TRBD1 | few | TRBJ1-1 | TRBV7-3 | CARGQGMNTEAFF | TGTGCCAGGGGACAGGGAATGAACACTGAAGCTTTCTTT
- | few | TRBJ2-2 | TRBV30 | CAWGGASNTGELFF | TGTGCCTGGGGGGGGGCGTCGAACACCGGGGAGCTGTTTTTT
- | few | TRBJ2-4 | TRBV19 | CASSMRGPNIQYF | TGTGCCAGTAGTATGCGGGGACCGAACATTCAGTACTTC
TRBD2 | - | TRBJ2-1 | TRBV4-2 | CASSQSGTTYPNNEQFF | TGTGCCAGCAGCCAATCCGGGACTACCTACCCCAACAATGAGCAGTTCTTC
- | - | TRBJ1-2 | TRBV28 | CASRERGGNYGYTF | TGTGCCAGCCGGGAGAGGGGAGGAAACTATGGCTACACCTTC
- | few | TRBJ2-7 | TRBV2 | CASSGLSYEQYF | TGTGCCAGCAGTGGACTGTCCTACGAGCAGTACTTC
- | few | TRBJ2-7 | TRBV7-2 | CASSRTPEEPYEQYF | TGTGCCAGCAGCCGAACCCCCGAGGAGCCCTACGAGCAGTACTTC
TRBD1 | few | TRBJ1-4 | TRBV11-2 | CASSRGPRTGEGPNEKLFF | TGTGCCAGCAGCCGCGGCCCCCGGACAGGGGAGGGCCCAAATGAAAAACTGTTTTTT
- | - | TRBJ2-3 | TRBV5-1 | CASSLSFTSTDTQYF | TGCGCCAGCAGCTTAAGTTTTACTAGCACAGATACGCAGTATTTT
- | few | TRBJ1-6 | TRBV7-9 | CASRGDGALHF | TGTGCCAGCAGGGGAGACGGGGCCCTCCACTTT
TRBD2 | - | TRBJ2-3 | TRBV5-1 | CASSLALAGASTDTQYF | TGCGCCAGCAGCTTGGCACTAGCGGGAGCTAGCACAGATACGCAGTATTTT
- | few | TRBJ1-2 | TRBV5-8 | CASSFGGYANYGYTF | TGTGCCAGCAGCTTTGGGGGCTACGCTAACTATGGCTACACCTTC
- | - | TRBJ1-2 | TRBV6-1 | CASSEMGGNYGYTF | TGTGCCAGCAGCGAAATGGGGGGGAACTATGGCTACACCTTC
- | - | TRBJ1-2 | TRBV6-5 | CASSLQGLGYTF | TGTGCCAGCAGTCTACAGGGTTTAGGCTACACCTTC
- | few | TRBJ1-4 | TRBV7-9 | CASSLVSLATNEKLFF | TGTGCCAGCAGCTTAGTGAGCCTGGCAACTAATGAAAAACTGTTTTTT
TRBD1 | few | TRBJ2-1 | TRBV6-1 | CASSDGGRGLKNEQFF | TGTGCCAGCAGTGATGGGGGCAGGGGGCTGAAAAATGAGCAGTTCTTC
TRBD1 | - | TRBJ1-5 | TRBV5-4 | CASSLGQGGNQPQHF | TGTGCCAGCAGCTTAGGACAGGGGGGCAATCAGCCCCAGCATTTT
- | - | TRBJ2-7 | TRBV19 | CASSAREGGYEQYF | TGTGCCAGTAGTGCACGGGAAGGAGGATACGAGCAGTACTTC
TRBD1 | - | TRBJ2-7 | TRBV7-9 | CASSLEGQGTTQYF | TGTGCCAGCAGCTTAGAGGGACAGGGGACCACGCAGTACTTC